This paragraph covers one TCR beta chain sequence. Germline-derived CDR1 and CDR2 are SGHNT and YYREEE (reference sequence). This CDR3 is built from 15 residues. The trim removed 0 bases at V and 7 bases at J, leaving 4 bases unmatched. The entry originates in a study of blood T cell repertoires in COVID-19. Looking at the study overall: Acute-phase and convalescent COVID-19 samples originated in the United States, Italy and Spain. PBMCs, B-cell-depleted T cells, or T cells were the source of the cDNA or gDNA that made up the material.

Methods used by the authors: Reference gene primer amplification in the assay estimated nucleated cell counts. Libraries were prepared by immunoSEQ multiplex PCR; TCRdb keeps only in-frame clonotypes and omits some of them. V and J calls and clone size are copied from that table; D and trimming were computed from the DNA. Of around 200,000 clones detected, approximately 80% appear once; the ten largest clones hold about 13%. The sequence derives from a man aged 45-65 years who had recovered from COVID-19. Source material: peripheral blood. The J gene is TRBJ2-4, the V gene TRBV5-4; TRBD2 agrees at 10 bases. The CDR3 nucleotides are TGTGCCAGCAGCTTGGGGCTAGCGGGAGATAACATTCAGTACTTC. It encodes CASSLGLAGDNIQYF.